This T cell receptor (beta chain) emerged from a study of blood T cell repertoires in COVID-19. Study in general: Both acute and convalescent COVID-19 samples were obtained from the United States, Italy and Spain.

Only a few counts were recorded for this clone. Deletions cut 2 bases from V and 2 bases from J, with 9 bases between. The CDR3 runs to 14 residues. CDR1 and CDR2 from the germline V gene are SGHNT and YYREEE (reference sequence). In the authors' workflow: For nucleated cells, counts were estimated from reference gene primer amplification. Clones were read by immunoSEQ multiplex PCR, and TCRdb kept only the in-frame ones, dropping some. V, J and clone size are taken as reported in that table, and D and trimming were inferred from the DNA itself. The sample includes around 62,000 clones, around 82% of them seen just once.

The TCR sequence derives from a man over 45 with active COVID-19. Sequenced sample: peripheral blood. This rearrangement joins TRBV5-4 to TRBJ2-3; D possibly corresponds to TRBD1 (5 bases). The CDR3 sequence is CASSFQGTTDTQYF. The CDR3 DNA is TGTGCCAGCAGCTTTCAGGGCACCACAGATACGCAGTATTTT.